The T cell receptor beta chain under discussion was sequenced for a study of shared clonotypes between healthy human individuals. Genomic DNA belonging to each subset was distributed in equal measure over several immunoSEQ plates. The repertoire was sequenced with immunoSEQ multiplex PCR; TCRdb's copy has only in-frame clones and lacks some. The sample lists around 1.6 million clones, under 99% occurring once. Study-wide points: Sequencing of the sorted subsets was shown by rarefaction to be incomplete despite large depth. Approximately 4.6% of naive CD4 clonotypes were shared across four donors.

Of note for this clone: Its target is not known.

The germline gives CDR1 LGHNT, CDR2 FRNRAP. Germline trimming cut 1 base from V and 2 bases from J; bases unmatched to any gene: 10. The CDR3 is 18 amino acids. The chain recombines TRBV12-5 with TRBJ2-2; TRBD1 aligns across 7 bases. This clonotype was sampled from a young man in good health. Sequencing was carried out using naive CD4+ T cells sorted from blood. The subset was: CD45RA+ positively selected. In DNA form, the CDR3 reads TGTGCTAGTGGTTTGGACGGTTGGGGACAGAAAAACACCGGGGAGCTGTTTTTT. This codes for CASGLDGWGQKNTGELFF.